This record covers a single T cell receptor (beta chain). Its target is not known. TRB cDNA libraries were made by UMI-labeled 5' RACE. For each CDR3 protein, TCRdb gives one entry from its re-call of the 5' RACE reads, without DNA. This sample's table reports roughly 30,000 distinct CDR3 sequences. This entry comes from a study of CXCR3-negative and CXCR3-positive naive CD8 T cells. Study-wide results and limits: Naive CXCR3-negative and CXCR3-positive cells had similar TRBV-TRBJ usage; memory differed.

This CDR3 spans 14 amino acids. CDR1 is SGHTA, CDR2 FQGNSA, per germline. Sequenced sample: memory CD8+ T cells from blood. The J gene is TRBJ2-5, the V gene TRBV7-2. The clonotype originates from a human donor in good health. Some clones in this sample may be carry-over from other donors' samples. This CDR3 reads CASSLEAAQETQYF.